These 29 T cell receptor beta chains originate from one sample sequenced in a study of CD8+CD57+ T cells in acquired aplastic anemia. Genomic DNA constituted the template upon which TCR beta VDJ and CDR3 profiling was performed. TCRdb passed the reads through MiXCR, listing each CDR3 protein once. The profile shows just over 450,000 distinct CDR3 sequences, more than 25% of them singletons. Sequencing involved patients with CD8+CD57+ cell expansion previously shown by flow cytometry. Specimen: sorted CD4+, CD8+, or CD8+CD57+ T cells (not recorded which) from PBMCs. The source of these receptors is a human donor with aplastic anemia.

In regard to this clonotype: The CDR3 ends on some other residue instead of the conserved phenylalanine or tryptophan, so this is likely a read error. V is TRBV24-1 and J is TRBJ2-7; TRBD1 aligns across 7 bases. This CDR3 comprises 16 residues. Unmatched junction bases numbered 17, after V lost 11 bases and J lost 2 bases. CDR1 and CDR2 from the germline V gene are KGHDR and SFDVKD. The CDR3 DNA reads TGTGCCAGCTCAGCCCGACGACCGGGACAGACCTACGAGCAGTACCTC. This encodes CASSARRPGQTYEQYL.

This clonotype was seen more than once but under ten times. J is TRBJ1-2 and V is TRBV30; tentative D call: TRBD1 (6 bases). In germline, CDR1 is GTSNPN, CDR2 SVGIG (reference sequence). Deletions cut 7 bases from V and 4 bases from J, with 10 bases between. The CDR3 has 11 residues. In DNA, the CDR3 is TGTGCCTTTCAAGGGGGCTATGGCTACACCTTC. Protein product: CAFQGGYGYTF. Full variable domain (missing parts from reference TRBV30 and TRBJ1-2): SQTIHQWPATLVQPVGSPLSLECTVEGTSNPNLYWYRQAAGRGLQLLFYSVGIGQISSEVPQNLSASRPQDRQFILSSKKLLLSDSGFYLCAFQGGYGYTFGSGTRLTVV.

This clonotype was observed many times. V is TRBV2 and J is TRBJ1-5, with TRBD1 matching over 10 bases. Trimming at V came to 8 bases and at J to 4 bases, leaving 8 bases not matched to a gene. Looked up from germline, CDR1 is SNHLY and CDR2 is FYNNEI. This CDR3 has 15 residues. The CDR3 is CASQIWTGGNQPQHF. CDR3 bases: TGTGCCAGCCAAATATGGACAGGGGGGAATCAGCCCCAGCATTTT.

This clonotype was seen more than once but under ten times. The rearrangement links TRBV6-1 to TRBJ2-7; D is possibly TRBD1 (6 bases). V lost 4 bases and J 0 bases, leaving 13 bases between the germline ends. Germline loops: CDR1 MNHNS, CDR2 SASEGT. The CDR3 runs to 15 residues. The CDR3 DNA sequence: TGTGCCAGCAGTGTGACAGGCCCAAGCTCCTACGAGCAGTACTTC. Amino acid sequence: CASSVTGPSSYEQYF.

V usage is TRBV20-1 and J usage is TRBJ2-1; D not resolved. Germline V lookup: CDR1 DFQATT, CDR2 SNEGSKA (reference sequence). The ends were cut back, 1 base at V and 1 base at J, with 8 bases in the middle. This CDR3 has 14 residues. Here the CDR3 reads CSARVSMSYNEQFF. In DNA, the CDR3 is TGCAGTGCTAGAGTTAGCATGTCCTACAATGAGCAGTTCTTC.

This clonotype was detected ten times or more. The CDR3 sequence is CASSLLSDTQYF. CDR3 DNA sequence: TGTGCCAGCAGCTTACTCTCAGATACGCAGTATTTT. V gene TRBV7-9 combines with J gene TRBJ2-3, with D uncertain. CDR1 is SEHNR, CDR2 FQNEAQ, per germline (reference sequence). The CDR3 length is 12 residues. Trimming stripped 2 bases from V and 4 bases from J, with 4 bases between.

The gene calls are TRBV12-3 or TRBV12-4 and TRBJ1-2, with TRBD1 as a possible D gene (6 bases). V lost 2 bases, J lost 10 bases, and 17 bases lay in between. The CDR3 spans 14 residues. The CDR3 DNA reads TGTGCCAGCAGTTTAATGGGGACCGGACAGACCTACACCTTC. Its protein product is CASSLMGTGQTYTF.

This clonotype appeared many times. The rearrangement uses TRBV19 and TRBJ1-2, with D tentatively TRBD1 (6 bases). Between the trimmed V and J ends, which lost 1 base and 4 bases, there was a span of 13 bases. Germline CDR1 and CDR2: LNHDA and SQIVND (reference sequence). The CDR3 extends over 15 amino acids. CDR3 coding DNA: TGTGCCAGTAGTATAGCCCCGGGGGGCGGCTATGGCTACACCTTC. Translated, it gives CASSIAPGGGYGYTF.

The table lists this clonotype with a count of one. This rearrangement joins TRBV29-1 to TRBJ1-2; 8 bases are shared with TRBD1. Germline CDR1 and CDR2: SQVTM and ANQGSEA. V shed 6 bases, J shed 1 base, and the junction held 4 bases outside the gene matches. The CDR3 totals 13 residues. CDR3 residues: CSVGTGFNYGYTF. The CDR3 nucleotides are TGCAGCGTGGGGACAGGCTTTAACTATGGCTACACCTTC.

On this clonotype itself: A much larger clonotype is one base distant, so this may be a read error. The rearrangement uses TRBV7-9 and TRBJ2-7, with a tentative D call TRBD2 (6 bases). Trimming shortened V by 6 bases and J by 11 bases, and 17 bases separated the two germline ends. This CDR3 is 12 amino acids long. Germline CDR1 reads SEHNR; CDR2 reads FQNEAQ (reference sequence). CDR3 amino acids: CASRALPGLEYF. The DNA of the CDR3 is TGTGCCAGCAGAGCCCTCCCGGGACTGGAGTACTTC.

The chain recombines TRBV20-1 with TRBJ1-2; the D is unclear. Trimming removed 6 bases at V and 0 bases at J, with 14 bases between. This CDR3 comprises 14 residues. CDR1 and CDR2 (germline): DFQATT, SNEGSKA (reference sequence). The CDR3 here is CSAEPSQANYGYTF. In DNA form, the CDR3 reads TGCAGTGCAGAGCCCTCCCAAGCTAACTATGGCTACACCTTC.

This clonotype has a count of ten or more. CDR3 DNA: TGTGCCAGCAGCTTAGGGAGAGTAGCGGGAATGTCCGAGCAGTACTTC. It encodes CASSLGRVAGMSEQYF. The rearrangement uses TRBV7-3 and TRBJ2-7; 8 nucleotides align to TRBD2. The ends lost 2 bases at V and 6 bases at J; junction bases unmatched: 12. There are 16 residues in the CDR3. Germline lookup yields CDR1 SGHTA and CDR2 FQGTGA.

As for this clonotype: One end of the junction is discordant with germline, which a read error may explain. The J gene is TRBJ2-2, the V gene TRBV10-3; 11 bases are a match to TRBD1. Germline CDR1 ENHRY, CDR2 SYGVKD. This CDR3 spans 15 amino acids. The CDR3 DNA follows: TGTGCCAGCAGTGACGGGACAGGGGGTACCGGGGAGCTGTTTTTT. It specifies CASSDGTGGTGELFF.

This chain joins TRBV4-2 and TRBJ2-1; 11 bases fit TRBD2. This CDR3 contains 14 residues. Germline-derived CDR1 and CDR2 are LGHNA and YNFKEQ. V dropped 3 bases and J dropped 7; count of bases not matched to a gene: 2. The CDR3 region is CASSQASGRNEQFF. Here the CDR3 DNA reads TGTGCCAGCAGCCAGGCTAGCGGGAGGAATGAGCAGTTCTTC.

This clonotype was recorded many times. This chain joins TRBV10-3 and TRBJ2-5, with D perhaps matching TRBD1 or TRBD2 (6 bases each). The CDR3 has 18 residues. Trimming removed 6 bases from V and 4 bases from J, with 27 bases in between. Per the germline V gene, CDR1 is ENHRY and CDR2 is SYGVKD. CDR3 sequence: CAISGGMSLSGALETQYF. CDR3 nucleotides: TGTGCCATCAGCGGGGGTATGAGTTTGTCGGGGGCGTTAGAGACCCAGTACTTC.

As concerns this clonotype: A much larger clonotype is one base distant, so this may be a read error. The gene calls are TRBV5-6 and TRBJ2-7, with D possibly TRBD2 on 6 matching bases. Trimming left V 7 bases short and J 2 bases short, with 13 bases between. The CDR3 has 13 residues. CDR1 is SGHDT, CDR2 YYEEEE, per germline. This chain's CDR3 is CASGMTGAYEQYF. Here the CDR3 DNA reads TGTGCCAGCGGGATGACGGGGGCCTACGAGCAGTACTTC.

This clonotype has only a few counts. V and J are TRBV7-6 and TRBJ2-2; TRBD2 matches at 8 bases. The CDR3 runs 15 residues. Germline V CDR1 and CDR2: SGHVS, FNYEAQ. Trimming cost V 1 base and J 5 bases; bases outside gene matches: 3. CDR3 sequence reads: CASSLGSGVTGELFF. CDR3 nucleotide sequence: TGTGCCAGCAGCTTAGGTAGCGGGGTAACCGGGGAGCTGTTTTTT.

Ten or more counts support this clonotype. The chain links TRBV6-1 to TRBJ1-6; D is possibly TRBD1 (5 bases). The germline V gene encodes CDR1 MNHNS and CDR2 SASEGT. The V and J ends lost 5 bases and 5 bases respectively, with 10 bases between them. CDR3 size: 14 residues. In DNA form, the CDR3 reads TGTGCCAGCAGTACCCGGGGACATAATTCACCCCTCCACTTT. Translation: CASSTRGHNSPLHF.

The chain links TRBV29-1 to TRBJ2-5, with D possibly TRBD1 on 6 matching bases. The CDR3 is made up of 13 amino acids. CDR1 is SQVTM, CDR2 ANQGSEA, per germline. Deletions cut 6 bases from V and 1 base from J, with 12 bases between. CDR3 amino acids: CSVMDSLQETQYF. The CDR3, as DNA: TGCAGCGTCATGGACAGCCTCCAAGAGACCCAGTACTTC.

This sequence joins TRBV7-8 and TRBJ2-1, with a weak D call TRBD1 (5 bases). Trimming cost V 2 bases and J 7 bases, with 9 bases left between them. CDR1 and CDR2 from the germline V gene are SGHVS and FQNEAQ. The CDR3 has 13 residues. The CDR3 reads CASSLTKGNEQFF. CDR3 in DNA: TGTGCCAGCAGCTTAACTAAGGGGAATGAGCAGTTCTTC.

The chain employs TRBV3-1 and TRBJ2-7, with 7 bases aligning to TRBD1. Germline values: CDR1 LGHDT, CDR2 YNNKEL (reference sequence). CDR3 length: 14 amino acids. V was clipped by 3 bases and J by 6 bases; unmatched bases: 8. The CDR3 is CASSQRQGPCEQYF. Here the CDR3 DNA reads TGTGCCAGCAGCCAGAGACAGGGACCCTGCGAGCAGTACTTC.

Many counts were recorded for this clonotype. The chain joins TRBV24-1 to TRBJ2-2; D is unclear. This CDR3 region has 16 residues. Germline loops: CDR1 KGHDR, CDR2 SFDVKD. The V end lost 1 base, the J end lost 4 bases, and 12 bases lay between the germline ends. The chain's CDR3 is CATSDFGFDGTGELFF. The CDR3 DNA reads as TGTGCCACCAGTGATTTCGGGTTCGATGGCACCGGGGAGCTGTTTTTT.

The gene calls are TRBV25-1 and TRBJ1-6, with D maybe TRBD1 (5 bases). The germline gives CDR1 MGHDK, CDR2 SYGVNS. Trimming left V 4 bases short and J 9 bases short, with 13 bases between. The CDR3 loop spans 14 amino acids. The CDR3 is CASSVGGGSSPLHF. The CDR3 DNA sequence: TGTGCCAGCAGTGTGGGGGGAGGCAGTTCACCCCTCCACTTT.

This clonotype was observed at least ten times. CDR3 in amino acids: CASSGPGTGANVLTF. In DNA form, the CDR3 reads TGTGCCAGCAGTGGGCCAGGGACTGGGGCCAACGTCCTGACTTTC. The chain recombines TRBV25-1 with TRBJ2-6; maybe TRBD1 (5 bases). Germline CDR1 reads MGHDK; CDR2 reads SYGVNS. CDR3 length equals 15 residues. Deletions cut 4 bases from V and 2 bases from J, with 9 bases between.

The J gene is TRBJ2-1, the V gene TRBV19; TRBD2 aligns across 11 bases. The V and J ends lost 5 bases and 7 bases, in that order; junction bases with no gene match: 10. The CDR3 runs to 16 residues. Germline V lookup: CDR1 LNHDA, CDR2 SQIVND (reference sequence). Here the CDR3 reads CASSPSTSGVANEQFF. The CDR3 nucleotides read TGTGCCAGTAGTCCATCGACTAGCGGGGTAGCGAATGAGCAGTTCTTC.

This clonotype occurred many times. J is TRBJ2-7 and V is TRBV19, with 15 bases that match TRBD2. V shed 4 bases, J shed 10 bases, and the junction held 5 bases outside the gene matches. In germline, CDR1 is LNHDA, CDR2 SQIVND (reference sequence). The CDR3 has 14 residues. Here the CDR3 DNA reads TGTGCCAGTAGTAAGGGACTAGCGGGAGGACGACAGTACTTC. It translates to CASSKGLAGGRQYF.

The chain has TRBV27 and TRBJ1-5; no firm D call. CDR1 and CDR2 (germline): MNHEY, SMNVEV (reference sequence). The V end lost 3 bases, the J end lost 7 bases, and 10 bases lay between the germline ends. This CDR3 region has 13 residues. The CDR3 is CASSFQGRQPQHF. Here the CDR3 DNA reads TGTGCCAGCAGTTTCCAAGGACGACAGCCCCAGCATTTT.

Regarding this clonotype: This may be a read error, as it is one base from a much larger clone. This chain uses TRBV24-1 with TRBJ2-5; D is unresolved. Germline CDR1 KGHDR, CDR2 SFDVKD. The CDR3 has 12 amino acids. The CDR3 loop reads CATSDLQGTQYF. The CDR3 region has the DNA TGTGCCACCAGTGATTTGCAAGGGACCCAGTACTTC.

This clonotype has only a few counts. This chain uses TRBV9 with TRBJ1-1, with D unclear. The CDR3 has 13 residues. V lost 2 bases to trimming and J lost 3 bases, with 8 bases between them. Germline V CDR1 and CDR2: SGDLS, YYNGEE. CDR3 coding DNA: TGTGCCAGCAGCGTCGGGAGGGACACTGAAGCTTTCTTT. This encodes CASSVGRDTEAFF.